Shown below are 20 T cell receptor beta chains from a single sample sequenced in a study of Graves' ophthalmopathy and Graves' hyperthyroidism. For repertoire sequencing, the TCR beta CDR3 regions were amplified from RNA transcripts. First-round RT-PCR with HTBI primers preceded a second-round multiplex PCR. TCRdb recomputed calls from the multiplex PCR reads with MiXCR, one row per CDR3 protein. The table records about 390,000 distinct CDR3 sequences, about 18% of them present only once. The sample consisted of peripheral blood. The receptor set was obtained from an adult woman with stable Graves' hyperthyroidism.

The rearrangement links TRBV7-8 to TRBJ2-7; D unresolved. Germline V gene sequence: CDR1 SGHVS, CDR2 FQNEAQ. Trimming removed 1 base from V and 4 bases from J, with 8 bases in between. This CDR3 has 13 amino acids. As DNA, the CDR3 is TGTGCCAGCAGCTTAGGTCGTCAATACGAGCAGTACTTC. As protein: CASSLGRQYEQYF.

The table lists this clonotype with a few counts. The CDR3 reads CASSWGWRGEANGYTF. CDR3 DNA: TGTGCCAGCAGCTGGGGGTGGAGAGGGGAAGCAAATGGCTACACCTTC. The chain employs TRBV5-5 and TRBJ1-2, with TRBD1 as a possible D gene (5 bases). Germline assignment: CDR1 SGHKS and CDR2 YYEKEE (reference sequence). This CDR3 is built from 16 residues. Trimming cost V 3 bases and J 6 bases, with 21 bases left between them.

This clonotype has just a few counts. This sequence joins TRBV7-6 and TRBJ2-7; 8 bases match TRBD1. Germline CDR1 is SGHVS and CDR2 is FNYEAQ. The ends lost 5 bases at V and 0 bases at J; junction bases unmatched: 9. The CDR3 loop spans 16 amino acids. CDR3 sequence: CASSKSRQGSSYEQYF. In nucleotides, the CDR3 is TGTGCCAGCAGCAAGAGCCGACAGGGGTCCTCCTACGAGCAGTACTTC.

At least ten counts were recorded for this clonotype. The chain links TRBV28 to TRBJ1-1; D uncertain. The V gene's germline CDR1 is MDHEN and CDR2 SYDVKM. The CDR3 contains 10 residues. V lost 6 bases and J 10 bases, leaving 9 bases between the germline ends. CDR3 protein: CASRYSGAFF. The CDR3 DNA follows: TGTGCCAGCAGGTACAGCGGAGCTTTCTTT. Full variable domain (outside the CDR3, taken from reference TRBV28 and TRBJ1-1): DVKVTQSSRYLVKRTGEKVFLECVQDMDHENMFWYRQDPGLGLRLIYFSYDVKMKEKGDIPEGYSVSREKKERFSLILESASTNQTSMYLCASRYSGAFFGQGTRLTVV.

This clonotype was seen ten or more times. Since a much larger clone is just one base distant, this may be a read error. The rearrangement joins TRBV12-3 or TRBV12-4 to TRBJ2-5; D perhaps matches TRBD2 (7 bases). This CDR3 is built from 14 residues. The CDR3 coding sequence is TGTGCCAACAGTCCTCACAGGGAGGGAGAGACCCAGTACTTC. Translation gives CANSPHREGETQYF.

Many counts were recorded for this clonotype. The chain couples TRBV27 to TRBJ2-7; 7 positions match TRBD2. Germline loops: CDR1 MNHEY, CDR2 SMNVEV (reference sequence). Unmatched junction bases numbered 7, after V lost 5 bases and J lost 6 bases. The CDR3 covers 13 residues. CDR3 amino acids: CASSPPGGREQYF. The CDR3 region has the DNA TGTGCCAGCAGTCCCCCGGGGGGTCGCGAGCAGTACTTC.

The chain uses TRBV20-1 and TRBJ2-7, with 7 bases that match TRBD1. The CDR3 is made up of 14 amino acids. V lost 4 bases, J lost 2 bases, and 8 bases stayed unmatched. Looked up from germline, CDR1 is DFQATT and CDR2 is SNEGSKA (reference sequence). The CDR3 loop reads CSAISGQLTYEQYF. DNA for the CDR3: TGCAGTGCTATCTCGGGACAGCTTACCTACGAGCAGTACTTC.

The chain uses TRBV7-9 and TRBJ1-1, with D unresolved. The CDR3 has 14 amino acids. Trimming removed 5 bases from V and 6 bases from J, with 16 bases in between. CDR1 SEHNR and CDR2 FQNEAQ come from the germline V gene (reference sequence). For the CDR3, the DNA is TGTGCCAGCAGCCCCCGGACCGGGCCATCTGAAGCTTTCTTT. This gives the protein CASSPRTGPSEAFF. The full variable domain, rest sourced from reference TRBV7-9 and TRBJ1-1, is DTGVSQNPRHKITKRGQNVTFRCDPISEHNRLYWYRQTLGQGPEFLTYFQNEAQLEKSRLLSDRFSAERPKGSFSTLEIQRTEQGDSAMYLCASSPRTGPSEAFFGQGTRLTVV.

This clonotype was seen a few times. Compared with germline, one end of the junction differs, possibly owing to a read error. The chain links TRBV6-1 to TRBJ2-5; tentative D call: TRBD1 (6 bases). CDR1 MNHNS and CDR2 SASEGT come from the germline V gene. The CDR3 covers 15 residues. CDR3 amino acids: CASNPLAGAQGTKYF. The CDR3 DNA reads TGTGCCAGCAATCCCCTAGCAGGGGCTCAAGGGACCAAGTACTTC.

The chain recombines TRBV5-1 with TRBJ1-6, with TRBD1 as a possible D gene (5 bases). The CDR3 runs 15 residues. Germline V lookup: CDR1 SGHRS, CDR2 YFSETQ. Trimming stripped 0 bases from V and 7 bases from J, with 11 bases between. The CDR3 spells CASSLGVGQNSPLHF. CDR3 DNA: TGCGCCAGCAGCTTGGGTGTGGGGCAAAATTCACCCCTCCACTTT.

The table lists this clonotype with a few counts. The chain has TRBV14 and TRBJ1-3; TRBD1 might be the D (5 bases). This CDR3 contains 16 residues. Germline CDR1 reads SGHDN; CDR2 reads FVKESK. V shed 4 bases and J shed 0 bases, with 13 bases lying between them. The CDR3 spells CASSRNAGISGNTIYF. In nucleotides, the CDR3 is TGTGCCAGCAGCCGGAATGCAGGGATCTCTGGAAACACCATATATTTT.

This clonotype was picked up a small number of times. The CDR3 DNA sequence: TGTGCCAGCAGTTCCCGGGACAGGGGGCCTTTCTTT. Translated: CASSSRDRGPFF. The chain employs TRBV12-3 or TRBV12-4 and TRBJ1-1, with 12 positions matching TRBD1. The CDR3 sequence is 12 residues long. V was clipped by 4 bases and J by 12 bases; unmatched bases: 3.

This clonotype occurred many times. The chain's CDR3 is CASSYGSGELFF. For the CDR3, the DNA is TGTGCCAGCAGTTATGGGTCCGGGGAGCTGTTTTTT. V gene TRBV6-5 combines with J gene TRBJ2-2; D unclear. The germline V and J ends were trimmed by 3 bases and 6 bases, with 5 bases remaining between them. Looked up from germline, CDR1 is MNHEY and CDR2 is SVGAGI. The CDR3 contains 12 residues.

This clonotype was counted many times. CDR3: CASSRHNQNYGYTF. The CDR3 DNA reads TGCGCCAGCAGCCGACATAACCAGAACTATGGCTACACCTTC. This chain links TRBV5-1 with TRBJ1-2; D remains ambiguous. CDR1 and CDR2 from the germline V gene are SGHRS and YFSETQ. Trimming removed 4 bases from V and 2 bases from J, with 12 bases in between. The CDR3 runs 14 residues.

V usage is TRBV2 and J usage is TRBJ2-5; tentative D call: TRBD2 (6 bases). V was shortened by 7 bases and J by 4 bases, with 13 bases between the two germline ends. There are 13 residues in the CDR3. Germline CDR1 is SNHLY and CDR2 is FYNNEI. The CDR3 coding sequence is TGTGCCAGCAACCTCGGAGGGAGAGAGACCCAGTACTTC. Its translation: CASNLGGRETQYF.

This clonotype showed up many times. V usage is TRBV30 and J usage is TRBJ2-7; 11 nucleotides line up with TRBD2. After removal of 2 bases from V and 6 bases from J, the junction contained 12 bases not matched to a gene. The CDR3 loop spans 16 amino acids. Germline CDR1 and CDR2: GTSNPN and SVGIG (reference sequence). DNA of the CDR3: TGTGCCTGGAGTCCTCTCGGACTAGCGGGTGTAGCCGAGCAGTACTTC. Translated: CAWSPLGLAGVAEQYF.

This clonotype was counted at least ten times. The CDR3 reads CASSISGTGYPMGNQPQHF. In DNA, the CDR3 is TGTGCCAGCAGTATCTCCGGGACAGGGTACCCTATGGGCAATCAGCCCCAGCATTTT. The chain combines TRBV6-2 or TRBV6-3 with TRBJ1-5, with 9 bases aligning to TRBD1. Germline CDR1 reads MNHEY; CDR2 reads SVGEGT. This CDR3 spans 19 amino acids. Germline trimming cut 5 bases from V and 2 bases from J; bases unmatched to any gene: 16.

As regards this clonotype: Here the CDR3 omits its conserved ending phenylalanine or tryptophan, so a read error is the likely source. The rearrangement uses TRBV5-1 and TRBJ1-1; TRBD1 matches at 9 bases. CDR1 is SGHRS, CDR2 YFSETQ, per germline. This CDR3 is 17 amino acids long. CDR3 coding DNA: TGCGCCAGCAGCTTGGAGGGGACAGGGACTCGGAACGCTGAAGCTTTCTTG. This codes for CASSLEGTGTRNAEAFL.

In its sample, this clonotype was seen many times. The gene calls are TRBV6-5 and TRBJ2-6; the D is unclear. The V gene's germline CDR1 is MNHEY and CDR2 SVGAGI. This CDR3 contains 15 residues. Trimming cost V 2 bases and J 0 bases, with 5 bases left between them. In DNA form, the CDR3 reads TGTGCCAGCAGTTACGATGGCTCTGGGGCCAACGTCCTGACTTTC. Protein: CASSYDGSGANVLTF.

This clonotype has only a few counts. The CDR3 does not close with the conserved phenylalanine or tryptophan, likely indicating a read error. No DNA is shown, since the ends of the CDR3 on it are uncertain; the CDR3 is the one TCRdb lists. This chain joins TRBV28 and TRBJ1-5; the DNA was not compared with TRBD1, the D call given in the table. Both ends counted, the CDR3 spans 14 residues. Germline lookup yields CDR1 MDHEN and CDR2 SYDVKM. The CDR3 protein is CATADRPGGQPQQL.